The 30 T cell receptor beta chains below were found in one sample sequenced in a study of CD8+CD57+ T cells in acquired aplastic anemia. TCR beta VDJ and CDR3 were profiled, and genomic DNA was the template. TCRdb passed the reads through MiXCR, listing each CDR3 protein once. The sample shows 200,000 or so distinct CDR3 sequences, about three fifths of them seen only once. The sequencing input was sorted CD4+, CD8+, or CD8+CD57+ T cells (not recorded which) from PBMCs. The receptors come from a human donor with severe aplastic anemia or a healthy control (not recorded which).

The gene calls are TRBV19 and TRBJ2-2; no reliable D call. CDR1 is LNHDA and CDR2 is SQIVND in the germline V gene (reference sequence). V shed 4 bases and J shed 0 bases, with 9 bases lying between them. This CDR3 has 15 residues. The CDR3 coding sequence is TGTGCCAGTAGTACCCTCGCCGCGAACACCGGGGAGCTGTTTTTT. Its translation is CASSTLAANTGELFF.

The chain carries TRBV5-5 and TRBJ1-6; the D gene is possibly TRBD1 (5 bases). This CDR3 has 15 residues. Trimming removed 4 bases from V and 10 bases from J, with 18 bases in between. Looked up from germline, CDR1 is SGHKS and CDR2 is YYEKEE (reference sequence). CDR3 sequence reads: CASSQMGGSGSPLHF. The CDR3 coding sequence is TGTGCCAGCAGCCAAATGGGGGGTAGCGGATCACCCCTCCACTTT.

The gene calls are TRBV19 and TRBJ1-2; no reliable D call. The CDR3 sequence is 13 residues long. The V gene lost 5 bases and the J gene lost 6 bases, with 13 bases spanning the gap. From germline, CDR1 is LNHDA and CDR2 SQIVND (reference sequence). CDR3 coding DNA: TGTGCCAGTAGTCTACTACACAAGGATGGCTACACCTTC. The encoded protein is CASSLLHKDGYTF.

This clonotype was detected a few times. CDR3 sequence: CASSLAMNTEAFF. DNA of the CDR3: TGTGCCAGCAGCTTAGCTATGAACACTGAAGCTTTCTTT. The chain is built from TRBV7-6 and TRBJ1-1; no clear D gene. With 0 bases removed from V and 0 bases from J, the gap between germline ends came to 2 bases. CDR1 is SGHVS, CDR2 FNYEAQ, per germline. This CDR3 has 13 residues.

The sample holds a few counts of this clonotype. CDR3 DNA sequence: TGCAGTGCTAGAGCGGGGGCCTTCACAGATACGCAGTATTTT. It codes for CSARAGAFTDTQYF. The rearrangement links TRBV20-1 to TRBJ2-3; D may be TRBD1 or TRBD2 (6 bases each). Germline V gives CDR1 DFQATT, CDR2 SNEGSKA (reference sequence). Trimming removed 1 base at V and 2 bases at J, with 10 bases between. The CDR3 totals 14 residues.

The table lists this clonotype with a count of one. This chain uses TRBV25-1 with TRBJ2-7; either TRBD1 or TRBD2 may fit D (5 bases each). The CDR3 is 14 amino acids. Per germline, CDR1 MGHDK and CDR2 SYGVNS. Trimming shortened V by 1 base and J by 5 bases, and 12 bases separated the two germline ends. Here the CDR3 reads CASSESRGFDEQYF. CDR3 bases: TGTGCCAGCAGTGAATCGAGGGGATTTGACGAGCAGTACTTC.

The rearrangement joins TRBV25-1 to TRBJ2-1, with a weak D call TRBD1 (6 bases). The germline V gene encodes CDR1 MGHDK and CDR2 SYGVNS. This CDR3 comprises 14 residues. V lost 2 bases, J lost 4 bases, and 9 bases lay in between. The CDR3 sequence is CASSELRGYNEQFF. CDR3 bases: TGTGCCAGCAGTGAACTAAGGGGGTACAATGAGCAGTTCTTC.

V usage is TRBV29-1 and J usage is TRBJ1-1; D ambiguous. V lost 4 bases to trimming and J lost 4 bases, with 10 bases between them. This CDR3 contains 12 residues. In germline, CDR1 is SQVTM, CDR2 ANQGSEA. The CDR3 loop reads CSVGGEGTEAFF. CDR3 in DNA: TGCAGCGTTGGTGGGGAAGGCACTGAAGCTTTCTTT.

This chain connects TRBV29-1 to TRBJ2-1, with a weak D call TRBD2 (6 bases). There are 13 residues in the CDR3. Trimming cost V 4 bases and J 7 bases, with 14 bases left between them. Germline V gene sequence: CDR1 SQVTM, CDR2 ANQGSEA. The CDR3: CSVGSGIRNEQFF. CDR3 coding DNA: TGCAGCGTTGGTAGCGGTATTCGTAATGAGCAGTTCTTC.

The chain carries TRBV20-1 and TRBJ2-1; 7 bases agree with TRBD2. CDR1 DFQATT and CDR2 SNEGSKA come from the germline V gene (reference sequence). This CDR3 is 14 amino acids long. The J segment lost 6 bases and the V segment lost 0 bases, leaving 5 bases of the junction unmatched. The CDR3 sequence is CSARDFAGVNEQFF. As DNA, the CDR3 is TGCAGTGCTAGAGATTTCGCGGGGGTCAATGAGCAGTTCTTC.

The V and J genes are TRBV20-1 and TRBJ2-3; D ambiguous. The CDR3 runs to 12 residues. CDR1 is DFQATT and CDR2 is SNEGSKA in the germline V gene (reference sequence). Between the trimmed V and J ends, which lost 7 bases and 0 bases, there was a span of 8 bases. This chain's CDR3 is CSETSSTDTQYF. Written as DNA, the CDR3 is TGCAGTGAGACCTCTAGCACAGATACGCAGTATTTT.

CDR3 in DNA: TGTGCCAGCAGTCCCCCGGGTGTTGGAGAGACCCAGTACTTC. The encoded protein is CASSPPGVGETQYF. The chain recombines TRBV12-3 or TRBV12-4 with TRBJ2-5; D uncertain. Deletions cut 5 bases from V and 4 bases from J, with 14 bases between. The CDR3 has 14 residues.

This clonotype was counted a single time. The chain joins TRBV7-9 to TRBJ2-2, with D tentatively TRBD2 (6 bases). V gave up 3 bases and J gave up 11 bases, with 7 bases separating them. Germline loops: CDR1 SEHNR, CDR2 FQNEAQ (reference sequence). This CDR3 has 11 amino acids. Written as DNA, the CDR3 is TGTGCCAGCAGCTTCGGGAGAGAGCTGTTTTTT. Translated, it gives CASSFGRELFF.

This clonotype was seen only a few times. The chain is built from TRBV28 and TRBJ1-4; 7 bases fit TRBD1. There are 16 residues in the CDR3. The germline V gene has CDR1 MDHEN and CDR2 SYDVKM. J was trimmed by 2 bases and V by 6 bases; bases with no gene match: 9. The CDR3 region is CASSRQGEATNEKLFF. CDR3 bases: TGTGCCAGCAGCCGACAGGGTGAGGCGACTAATGAAAAACTGTTTTTT.

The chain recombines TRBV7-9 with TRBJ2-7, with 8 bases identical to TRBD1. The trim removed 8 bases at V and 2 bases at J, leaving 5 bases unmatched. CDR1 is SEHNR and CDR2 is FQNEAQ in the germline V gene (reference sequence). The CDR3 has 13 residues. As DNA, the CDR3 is TGTGCCAGCGAAGGACAGGGCCCCTACGAGCAGTACTTC. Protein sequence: CASEGQGPYEQYF.

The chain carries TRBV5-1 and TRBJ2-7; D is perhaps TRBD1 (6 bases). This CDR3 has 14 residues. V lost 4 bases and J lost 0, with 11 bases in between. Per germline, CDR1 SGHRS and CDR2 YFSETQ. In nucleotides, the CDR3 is TGCGCCAGCAGCACCACAGGGTCCTCCTACGAGCAGTACTTC. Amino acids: CASSTTGSSYEQYF.

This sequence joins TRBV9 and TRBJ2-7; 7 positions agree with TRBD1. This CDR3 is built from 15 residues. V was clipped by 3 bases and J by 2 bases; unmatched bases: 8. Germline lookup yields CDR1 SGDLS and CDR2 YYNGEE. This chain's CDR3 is CASSASPGQTYEQYF. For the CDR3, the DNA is TGTGCCAGCAGCGCGAGTCCGGGACAGACCTACGAGCAGTACTTC.

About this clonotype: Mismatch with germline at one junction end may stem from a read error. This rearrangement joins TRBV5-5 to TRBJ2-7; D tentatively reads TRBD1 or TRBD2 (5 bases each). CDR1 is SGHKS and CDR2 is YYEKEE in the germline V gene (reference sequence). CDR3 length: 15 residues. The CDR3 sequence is CASSFGATITYGQYF. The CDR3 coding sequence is TGTGCCAGCAGCTTCGGGGCGACGATTACCTACGGGCAGTACTTC.

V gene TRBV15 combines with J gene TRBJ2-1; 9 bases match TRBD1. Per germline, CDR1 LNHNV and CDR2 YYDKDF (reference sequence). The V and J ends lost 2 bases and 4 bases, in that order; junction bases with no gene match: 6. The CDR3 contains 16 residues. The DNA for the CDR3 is TGTGCCACCAGCAGAACGACAGGGGGGTCTTACAATGAGCAGTTCTTC. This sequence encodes CATSRTTGGSYNEQFF.

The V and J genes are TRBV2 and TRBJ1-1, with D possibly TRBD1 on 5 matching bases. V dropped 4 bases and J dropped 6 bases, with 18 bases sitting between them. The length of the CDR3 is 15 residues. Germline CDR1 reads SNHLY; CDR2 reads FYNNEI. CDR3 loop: CASSVFRVMKSEAFF. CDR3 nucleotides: TGTGCCAGCAGTGTGTTCAGGGTGATGAAGTCTGAAGCTTTCTTT.

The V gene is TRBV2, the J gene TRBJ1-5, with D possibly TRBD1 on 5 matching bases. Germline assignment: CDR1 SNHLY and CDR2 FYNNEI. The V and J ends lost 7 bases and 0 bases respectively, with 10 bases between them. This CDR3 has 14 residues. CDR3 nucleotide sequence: TGTGCCAGCACCACAGGAGTTAGCAATCAGCCCCAGCATTTT. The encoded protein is CASTTGVSNQPQHF.

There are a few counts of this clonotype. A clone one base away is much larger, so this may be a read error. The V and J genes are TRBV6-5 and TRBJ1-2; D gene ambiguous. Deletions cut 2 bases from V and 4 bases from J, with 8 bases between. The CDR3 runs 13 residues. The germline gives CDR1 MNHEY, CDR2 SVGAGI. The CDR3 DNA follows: TGTGCCAGCAGTTACCCGACCCTCTATGGCTACACCTTC. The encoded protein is CASSYPTLYGYTF.

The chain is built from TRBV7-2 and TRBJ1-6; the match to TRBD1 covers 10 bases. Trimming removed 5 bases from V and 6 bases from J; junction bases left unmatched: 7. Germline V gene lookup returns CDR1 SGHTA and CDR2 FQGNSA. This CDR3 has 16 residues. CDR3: CASSQRTGGGNSPLHF. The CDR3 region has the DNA TGTGCCAGCAGCCAGAGGACAGGGGGTGGTAATTCACCCCTCCACTTT. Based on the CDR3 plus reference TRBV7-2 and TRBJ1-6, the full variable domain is GAGVSQSPSNKVTEKGKDVELRCDPISGHTALYWYRQSLGQGLEFLIYFQGNSAPDKSGLPSDRFSAERTGGSVSTLTIQRTQQEDSAVYLCASSQRTGGGNSPLHFGNGTRLTVT.

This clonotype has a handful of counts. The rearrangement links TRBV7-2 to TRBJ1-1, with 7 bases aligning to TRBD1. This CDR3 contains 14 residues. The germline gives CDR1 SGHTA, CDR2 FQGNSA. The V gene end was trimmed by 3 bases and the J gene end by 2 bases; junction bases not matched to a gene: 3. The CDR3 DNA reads TGTGCCAGCAGCTTGGGGACAGCAAACACTGAAGCTTTCTTT. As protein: CASSLGTANTEAFF.

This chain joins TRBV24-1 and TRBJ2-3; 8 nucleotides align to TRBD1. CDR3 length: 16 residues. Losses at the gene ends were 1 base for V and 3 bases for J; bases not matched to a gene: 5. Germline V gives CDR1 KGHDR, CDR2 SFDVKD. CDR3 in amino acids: CATSDLETGETDTQYF. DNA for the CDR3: TGTGCCACCAGTGATTTAGAGACAGGGGAAACAGATACGCAGTATTTT.

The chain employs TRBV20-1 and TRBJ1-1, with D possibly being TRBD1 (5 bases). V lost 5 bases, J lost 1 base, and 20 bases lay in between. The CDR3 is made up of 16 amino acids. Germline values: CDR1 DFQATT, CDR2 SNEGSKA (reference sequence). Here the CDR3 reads CSASRRGTSGNTEAFF. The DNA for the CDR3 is TGCAGTGCTTCTCGTCGCGGGACTAGCGGGAACACTGAAGCTTTCTTT.

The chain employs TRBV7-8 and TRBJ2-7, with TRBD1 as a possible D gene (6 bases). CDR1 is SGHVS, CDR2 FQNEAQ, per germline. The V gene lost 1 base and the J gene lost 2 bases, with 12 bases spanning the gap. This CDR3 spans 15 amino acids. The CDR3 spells CASSLDRAQPYEQYF. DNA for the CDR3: TGTGCCAGCAGCTTAGACAGGGCCCAACCCTACGAGCAGTACTTC.

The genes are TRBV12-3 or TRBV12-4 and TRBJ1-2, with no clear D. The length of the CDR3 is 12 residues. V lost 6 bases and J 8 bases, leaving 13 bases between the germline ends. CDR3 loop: CASRPRSGGYTF. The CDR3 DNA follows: TGTGCCAGCAGACCCAGGAGCGGAGGCTACACCTTC.

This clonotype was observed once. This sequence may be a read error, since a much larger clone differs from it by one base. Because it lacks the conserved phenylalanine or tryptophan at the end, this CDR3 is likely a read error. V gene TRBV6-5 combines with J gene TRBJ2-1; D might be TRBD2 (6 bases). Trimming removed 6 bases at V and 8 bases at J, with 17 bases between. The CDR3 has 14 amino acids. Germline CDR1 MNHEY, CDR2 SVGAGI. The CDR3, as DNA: TGTGCCAGCAGCCCCGGGACTCGGGACTATGAGCAGTTCCTC. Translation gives CASSPGTRDYEQFL.

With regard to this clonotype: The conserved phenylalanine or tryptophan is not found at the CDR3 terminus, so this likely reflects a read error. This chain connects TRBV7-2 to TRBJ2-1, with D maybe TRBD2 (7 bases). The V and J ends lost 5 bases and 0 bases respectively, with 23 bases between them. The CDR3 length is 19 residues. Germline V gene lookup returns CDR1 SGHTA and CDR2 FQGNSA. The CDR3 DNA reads TGTGCCAGCAGCAAGGGAGGGGGGGTGTATGCCCGCTCCTACAATGAGCAGTTCTGC. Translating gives CASSKGGGVYARSYNEQFC.